This T cell receptor (beta chain) is from a study of beta chain features in type 1 diabetes. Study outcomes and limitations: Shortening that was moderate but significant affected the TCRB CDR3s of Type 1 diabetes patients in all four CD4+ subsets.

The authors reverse transcribed all of the isolated RNA, so sequencing captured expressed TCRB transcripts. Measured with immunoSEQ multiplex PCR; TCRdb has only the in-frame clones, and not every one. The table records 300,000 to 350,000 clones, roughly 14% of them present only once. Notes on this clone: Its antigen is not known.

The CDR3 totals 20 residues. Germline V gene lookup returns CDR1 SNHLY and CDR2 FYNNEI. Germline trimming cut 5 bases from V and 1 base from J; bases unmatched to any gene: 18. The chain has TRBV2 and TRBJ2-3, with 10 nucleotides matching TRBD2. The source material was naive CD4+ T cells from blood. This TCR came from a woman aged 18-35 years with type 1 diabetes. For the CDR3, the DNA is TGTGCCAGCAGTCGCCTCGCTGCGGCTAGCGGGAGTAGACGCACAGATACGCAGTATTTT. It is translated as CASSRLAAASGSRRTDTQYF. Supplemented by reference TRBV2 and TRBJ2-3, the full variable domain reads EPEVTQTPSHQVTQMGQEVILRCVPISNHLYFYWYRQILGQKVEFLVSFYNNEISEKSEIFDDQFSVERPDGSNFTLKIRSTKLEDSAMYFCASSRLAAASGSRRTDTQYFGPGTRLTVL.